The 5 T cell receptor beta chains in this list originate from one sample, sequenced in a study of tumor-infiltrating lymphocytes in primary liver carcinoma (dated by TCRdb to between 2016 and 2019). TRIzol reagent was used to extract blood RNA from unsorted whole blood, while the DNeasy Blood & Tissue kit provided the germline DNA. Data came from an Illumina HiSeq 2500. A constant-region primer and ProtoScript II reverse transcriptase were used to reverse-transcribe TCRbeta-specific cDNA from 500 ng total RNA. The TCRbeta libraries were prepared through three rounds of nested multiplex PCR following a slightly modified ARM-PCR procedure. The first two PCR rounds used multiplex TRBV1-TRBV30 forward primers with a Cbeta reverse primer, each for approximately 11 cycles. TCRdb reran the public reads through fastp at Q25 and MiXCR, keeping productive beta chains. Identical CDR3 protein sequences are pooled into one entry, listed with their most common genes and DNA. Across this sample there are 310,000 or so distinct CDR3 sequences, with nearly 60% seen only once. The top ten clones comprise over 15% of the sample.

Sequencing used peripheral blood. These receptors were obtained from a woman aged 25 to 39 with primary liver carcinoma and hepatitis B virus infection.

This clonotype was observed once. J is TRBJ1-2 and V is TRBV4-2; no firm D call. Trimming stripped 1 base from V and 6 bases from J, with 18 bases between. Germline lookup yields CDR1 LGHNA and CDR2 YNFKEQ. This CDR3 spans 16 amino acids. CDR3 nucleotides: TGTGCCAGCAGCCAAGGTATCTCGGAGGTTCAAGATGGCTACACCTTC. Translating gives CASSQGISEVQDGYTF.

This clonotype was recorded many times. V usage is TRBV6-5 and J usage is TRBJ2-7; D could derive from TRBD1 or TRBD2 (5 bases each). CDR1 is MNHEY and CDR2 is SVGAGI in the germline V gene. The CDR3 loop spans 13 amino acids. The germline V and J ends were trimmed by 10 bases and 2 bases, with 15 bases remaining between them. The DNA for the CDR3 is TGTGCCACCCCGTGGAAGGGACCCTACGAGCAGTACTTC. Its translation: CATPWKGPYEQYF.

As to this clonotype: This may stem from a read error, because a much larger clone lies one nucleotide away. The genes are TRBV6-1 and TRBJ2-7; no firm D call. This CDR3 is 10 amino acids long. V shed 1 base and J shed 9 bases, with 4 bases lying between them. Looked up from germline, CDR1 is MNHNS and CDR2 is SASEGT. The CDR3 nucleotides are TGTGCCAGCAGTGAAGGGATGCAGTACTTC. Translation: CASSEGMQYF.

This chain uses TRBV6-1 with TRBJ1-1; D perhaps matches TRBD1 (6 bases). Trimming cost V 9 bases and J 0 bases, with 17 bases left between them. Germline loops: CDR1 MNHNS, CDR2 SASEGT. CDR3 length equals 15 residues. The CDR3 sequence is CARRAGGRLNTEAFF. CDR3 sequence (DNA): TGTGCCAGGAGAGCGGGGGGCAGGCTGAACACTGAAGCTTTCTTT.

Turning to this clonotype: A much larger clone sits a single nucleotide away, making a read error possible. The chain employs TRBV4-2 and TRBJ1-2; maybe TRBD1 (6 bases). The CDR3 extends over 15 amino acids. The germline CDR1 and CDR2 sequences are LGHNA and YNFKEQ. The CDR3 spells CASGQEVQGYYGYTF. The CDR3 nucleotides read TGTGCCAGCGGCCAAGAGGTGCAGGGGTACTATGGCTACACCTTC.